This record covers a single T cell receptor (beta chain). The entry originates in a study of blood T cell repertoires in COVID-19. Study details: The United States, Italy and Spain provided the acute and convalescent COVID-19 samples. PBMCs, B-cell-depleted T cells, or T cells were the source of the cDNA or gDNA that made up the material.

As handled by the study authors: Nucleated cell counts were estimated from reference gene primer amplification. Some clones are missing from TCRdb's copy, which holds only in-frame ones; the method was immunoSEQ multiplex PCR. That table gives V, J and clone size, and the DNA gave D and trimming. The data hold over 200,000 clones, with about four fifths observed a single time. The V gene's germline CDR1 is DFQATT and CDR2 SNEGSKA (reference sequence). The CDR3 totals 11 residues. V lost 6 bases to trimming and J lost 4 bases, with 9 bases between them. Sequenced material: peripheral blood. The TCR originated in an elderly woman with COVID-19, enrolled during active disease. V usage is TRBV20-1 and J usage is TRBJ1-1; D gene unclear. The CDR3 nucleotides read TGCAGTGCGCGTCACAGCACTGAAGCTTTCTTT. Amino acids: CSARHSTEAFF.